This T cell receptor (beta chain) was documented in a study of blood T cells in healthy people across ages. The study's findings and limits: Not knowing donor CMV status may have confounded expanded clonotype changes.

Concerning this clonotype itself: The antigen is undetermined.

Next came a second PCR, run for 7 to 11 cycles, which used a sample-barcoded 5' primer along with a J-beta primer mix. TCRdb reprocessed the 5' RACE reads via MiXCR and lists one record per CDR3 protein. The data contain about 1.8 million distinct CDR3 sequences, less than 50% of them singletons. Sequences were obtained from blood. The sequence came from a middle-aged woman in good health.

CDR3 sequence (DNA): TGTGCCAGCAGTTTGGTGGCGGGGGGCCGGCCTAATGAGCAGTTCTTC. This gives the protein CASSLVAGGRPNEQFF. The chain employs TRBV12-3 or TRBV12-4 and TRBJ2-1; 8 nucleotides line up with TRBD2. The CDR3 is 16 residues long. The J segment lost 7 bases and the V segment lost 3 bases, leaving 11 bases of the junction unmatched.